This is a list of T cell receptor beta chains from one sample in a study of cytomegalovirus exposure and HLA in healthy donors. Assay: immunoSEQ multiplex PCR; the TCRdb copy retains only in-frame clones and omits some. The sample has some 130,000 clones, and its top ten clones hold 1.5% to 1.8%. Sequencing was carried out using PBMCs. Source of these receptors: a woman between 35 and 50 years old in good health and CMV-seronegative. Each CDR3 is given with its conserved first and last residue. The order of the fields is V gene, J gene, D gene, CDR3 DNA, CDR3 protein. The D gene is left open where the match is weak.

V gene: TRBV5-6; J gene: TRBJ1-3; D gene: NA; CDR3 DNA: TGTGCCAGCAGTGGGCCGAGACAGACTCCTGGAAACACCATATATTTT; CDR3 protein: CASSGPRQTPGNTIYF
V gene: TRBV18; J gene: TRBJ2-5; D gene: NA; CDR3 DNA: TGTGCCAGCTCACCATTCTTTCAAGAGACCCAGTACTTC; CDR3 protein: CASSPFFQETQYF
V gene: TRBV5-1; J gene: TRBJ2-3; D gene: NA; CDR3 DNA: TGCGCCAGCAGCTTACAGGATAGCACAGATACGCAGTATTTT; CDR3 protein: CASSLQDSTDTQYF
V gene: TRBV7-2; J gene: TRBJ2-5; D gene: TRBD1; CDR3 DNA: TGTGCCAGCAGTCGGGACAGGGCGGGGGAGACCCAGTACTTC; CDR3 protein: CASSRDRAGETQYF
V gene: TRBV6-1; J gene: TRBJ1-3; D gene: TRBD1; CDR3 DNA: TGTGCCAGCAGTGGTCCGGGACAGGGGACTGGAAACACCATATATTTT; CDR3 protein: CASSGPGQGTGNTIYF
V gene: TRBV7-9; J gene: TRBJ1-2; D gene: NA; CDR3 DNA: TGTGCCAGCAGCTCCATGAACTATGGCTACACCTTC; CDR3 protein: CASSSMNYGYTF
V gene: TRBV7-2; J gene: TRBJ2-7; D gene: TRBD1; CDR3 DNA: TGTGCCAGCAGTTTGGACAGGGCAATTACCTACGAGCAGTACTTC; CDR3 protein: CASSLDRAITYEQYF
V gene: TRBV6-5; J gene: TRBJ2-7; D gene: TRBD2; CDR3 DNA: TGTGCCAGCAGTAACAGCGGGGGCCCCTTTAGCGAGCAGTACTTC; CDR3 protein: CASSNSGGPFSEQYF
V gene: TRBV27; J gene: TRBJ1-4; D gene: TRBD1; CDR3 DNA: TGTGCCAGCAGTTTCCGTTCAGGGGGCAAAGGCGAAAAACTGTTTTTT; CDR3 protein: CASSFRSGGKGEKLFF
V gene: TRBV28; J gene: TRBJ1-4; D gene: TRBD1; CDR3 DNA: TGTGCCAGCAGTTCAGAAGGGACAGGGGGAAGTGAAAAACTGTTTTTT; CDR3 protein: CASSSEGTGGSEKLFF
V gene: TRBV7-9; J gene: TRBJ1-5; D gene: NA; CDR3 DNA: TGTGCCAGCAGCTTGCCCAGACAGGTCAATCAGCCCCAGCATTTT; CDR3 protein: CASSLPRQVNQPQHF
V gene: TRBV7-2; J gene: TRBJ1-1; D gene: NA; CDR3 DNA: TGTGCCAGCAGCTTAGCAGGGAGTTACCCTGAAGCTTTCTTT; CDR3 protein: CASSLAGSYPEAFF
V gene: TRBV28; J gene: TRBJ2-7; D gene: TRBD1; CDR3 DNA: TGTGCCAGCAGTTCCATACACACCAGGGGGCTGGACGAGCAGTACTTC; CDR3 protein: CASSSIHTRGLDEQYF
V gene: TRBV10-3; J gene: TRBJ2-6; D gene: NA; CDR3 DNA: TGTGCCATCAGTGAGTCGTGGGGCCCTGGGGCCAACGTCCTGACTTTC; CDR3 protein: CAISESWGPGANVLTF
V gene: TRBV11-1; J gene: TRBJ1-2; D gene: NA; CDR3 DNA: TGTGCCAGCAGCGCACAGGGTCGTAATGGCTACACCTTC; CDR3 protein: CASSAQGRNGYTF
V gene: TRBV6-1; J gene: TRBJ1-3; D gene: TRBD1; CDR3 DNA: TGTGCCAGCAGTGGGGACAGGGTCAGGGCCACCATATATTTT; CDR3 protein: CASSGDRVRATIYF
V gene: TRBV7-2; J gene: TRBJ2-5; D gene: TRBD1; CDR3 DNA: TGTGCCAGCAGTTCCGGGACAGGGGAAGAGACCCAGTACTTC; CDR3 protein: CASSSGTGEETQYF
V gene: TRBV4-3; J gene: TRBJ2-7; D gene: TRBD2; CDR3 DNA: TGCGCCAGCAGCCAAACTCTAGCGGGGACCTACGAGCAGTACTTC; CDR3 protein: CASSQTLAGTYEQYF
V gene: TRBV6-5; J gene: TRBJ2-7; D gene: TRBD1; CDR3 DNA: TGTGCCAGCAGTTACTACCAGGGGGCGCGGTCTCAGCAGTACTTC; CDR3 protein: CASSYYQGARSQQYF
V gene: TRBV11-3; J gene: TRBJ2-7; D gene: TRBD2; CDR3 DNA: TGTGCCAGCAGCGGGGGGCTAGCGGGGGATGAGCAGTACTTC; CDR3 protein: CASSGGLAGDEQYF
V gene: TRBV7-7; J gene: TRBJ2-1; D gene: NA; CDR3 DNA: TGTGCTAGCAGCTTAGCTAGCACAGGCGAGCAGTTCTTC; CDR3 protein: CASSLASTGEQFF
V gene: TRBV25-1; J gene: TRBJ2-2; D gene: NA; CDR3 DNA: TGTGCCAGCAGTGGTGGCCCCGGGGAGCTGTTTTTT; CDR3 protein: CASSGGPGELFF
V gene: TRBV28; J gene: TRBJ1-1; D gene: NA; CDR3 DNA: TGTGCCAGCAGGCGCGGCGTGAACACTGAAGCTTTCTTT; CDR3 protein: CASRRGVNTEAFF
V gene: TRBV10-2; J gene: TRBJ1-4; D gene: TRBD1; CDR3 DNA: TGCGCCAGCAGTGACGTGGACAGGGGTGATGAAAAACTGTTTTTT; CDR3 protein: CASSDVDRGDEKLFF
V gene: TRBV5-8; J gene: TRBJ2-1; D gene: NA; CDR3 DNA: TGTGCCAGCAACCGGAGGAGCTACAATGAGCAGTTCTTC; CDR3 protein: CASNRRSYNEQFF
V gene: TRBV28; J gene: TRBJ1-5; D gene: TRBD1; CDR3 DNA: TGTGCCAGCAGTGGACAGGGGGGGATTAATCAGCCCCAGCATTTT; CDR3 protein: CASSGQGGINQPQHF
V gene: TRBV28; J gene: TRBJ1-5; D gene: NA; CDR3 DNA: TGTGCCAGCTACTCTCCAGGGAATCAGCCCCAGCATTTT; CDR3 protein: CASYSPGNQPQHF
V gene: TRBV7-2; J gene: TRBJ2-3; D gene: NA; CDR3 DNA: TGTGCCAGCAGCTTGCCCAGCCCCCCGCAGGCTTTT; CDR3 protein: CASSLPSPPQAF
V gene: TRBV18; J gene: TRBJ1-2; D gene: NA; CDR3 DNA: TGTGCCAGCTCACCACCGTTCAGGGGACTACTTCCTAACTATGGCTACACCTTC; CDR3 protein: CASSPPFRGLLPNYGYTF
V gene: TRBV6-5; J gene: TRBJ2-2; D gene: NA; CDR3 DNA: TGTGCCAGCAGTTTAAGGACACTCAACGGCGGGGAGCTGTTTTTT; CDR3 protein: CASSLRTLNGGELFF
V gene: TRBV7-3; J gene: TRBJ2-5; D gene: TRBD1; CDR3 DNA: TGTGCCAGCAGCCATGCCCCGACAGGGTTGGTGGAGACCCAGTACTTC; CDR3 protein: CASSHAPTGLVETQYF
V gene: TRBV19; J gene: TRBJ2-1; D gene: NA; CDR3 DNA: TGTGCCAGTAGTCCTTTGAGGGGAAGAGGGGGCAATGAGCAGTTCTTC; CDR3 protein: CASSPLRGRGGNEQFF
V gene: TRBV7-6; J gene: TRBJ2-7; D gene: TRBD2; CDR3 DNA: TGTGCCAGCAGCTTAGTACTCGGGCGGGAGGGCGAGCAGTACTTC; CDR3 protein: CASSLVLGREGEQYF
V gene: TRBV28; J gene: TRBJ1-2; D gene: NA; CDR3 DNA: TGTGCCAGCAGCGAGGAAGCTAACTATGGCTACACCTTC; CDR3 protein: CASSEEANYGYTF
V gene: TRBV5-1; J gene: TRBJ2-5; D gene: TRBD2; CDR3 DNA: TGCGCCAGCAGCTCTGGGACTAGCGGGGGGGCAGAGACCCAGTACTTC; CDR3 protein: CASSSGTSGGAETQYF
V gene: TRBV9; J gene: TRBJ1-2; D gene: TRBD1; CDR3 DNA: TGTGCCAGCAGCGCCTCACAGGGGACAGGGGTTAACTATGGCTACACCTTC; CDR3 protein: CASSASQGTGVNYGYTF
V gene: TRBV28; J gene: TRBJ2-1; D gene: NA; CDR3 DNA: TGTGCCAGCAGTTCCCGGCCGGGGTACGGTGGTGAGCAGTTCTTC; CDR3 protein: CASSSRPGYGGEQFF
V gene: TRBV5-1; J gene: TRBJ1-6; D gene: NA; CDR3 DNA: TGCGCCAGCAGCTTAGGGCAGGAGGGATCACCCCTCCACTTT; CDR3 protein: CASSLGQEGSPLHF
V gene: TRBV6-4; J gene: TRBJ2-3; D gene: TRBD2; CDR3 DNA: TGTGCCAGCAGTGACACGGCTAGCGGGTTTAGCACAGATACGCAGTATTTT; CDR3 protein: CASSDTASGFSTDTQYF
V gene: TRBV4-3; J gene: TRBJ1-4; D gene: TRBD1; CDR3 DNA: TGCGCCAGCAGCCTCCGAGCAGGGGGCGGGGGTGAAAAACTGTTTTTT; CDR3 protein: CASSLRAGGGGEKLFF
V gene: TRBV7-2; J gene: TRBJ1-2; D gene: NA; CDR3 DNA: TGTGCCAGCAGCAACAGGGTAGGGTATGGCTACACCTTC; CDR3 protein: CASSNRVGYGYTF
V gene: TRBV7-8; J gene: TRBJ2-2; D gene: NA; CDR3 DNA: TGTGCCAGCAGCTTAGTACCAGGGTTGAACACCGGGGAGCTGTTTTTT; CDR3 protein: CASSLVPGLNTGELFF
V gene: TRBV18; J gene: TRBJ1-1; D gene: TRBD1; CDR3 DNA: TGTGCCAGCTCATCGACCCAGGGGGGCACTGAAGCTTTCTTT; CDR3 protein: CASSSTQGGTEAFF
V gene: TRBV4-3; J gene: TRBJ1-5; D gene: NA; CDR3 DNA: TGCGCCAGCGCGGGGGGGCACGAAGATCAGCCCCAGCATTTT; CDR3 protein: CASAGGHEDQPQHF
V gene: TRBV5-3; J gene: TRBJ1-2; D gene: NA; CDR3 DNA: TGTGCCAGAAGCGCAGAATCGGGGACTCAGAGAGGTGGCTACACCTTC; CDR3 protein: CARSAESGTQRGGYTF
V gene: TRBV6-5; J gene: TRBJ1-4; D gene: TRBD1; CDR3 DNA: TGTGCCAGCAGTTACGTCGGGACAGGGAGACAAAAACTGTTTTTT; CDR3 protein: CASSYVGTGRQKLFF
V gene: TRBV18; J gene: TRBJ2-1; D gene: TRBD1; CDR3 DNA: TGTGCCAGCTCTCGGGACAGGGAGGTTTACAATGAGCAGTTCTTC; CDR3 protein: CASSRDREVYNEQFF
V gene: TRBV15; J gene: TRBJ2-7; D gene: TRBD2; CDR3 DNA: TGTGCCACCAGCGCGACTAGCGGGGGGGCCTACGAGCAGTACTTC; CDR3 protein: CATSATSGGAYEQYF
V gene: TRBV7-8; J gene: TRBJ2-7; D gene: NA; CDR3 DNA: TGTGCCAGCAGCTTCTCCCAGGGAGGATTCGGTGTGGAGCAGTACTTC; CDR3 protein: CASSFSQGGFGVEQYF
V gene: TRBV29-1; J gene: TRBJ2-2; D gene: NA; CDR3 DNA: TGCAGCGTTGAAGGTGGGGCCTCGGGGGAGCTGTTTTTT; CDR3 protein: CSVEGGASGELFF
V gene: TRBV7-9; J gene: TRBJ2-3; D gene: TRBD1; CDR3 DNA: TGTGCCAGCAGCACTCGACAGGGGCCAGATACGCAGTATTTT; CDR3 protein: CASSTRQGPDTQYF
V gene: TRBV7-2; J gene: TRBJ1-5; D gene: NA; CDR3 DNA: TGTGCCAGCAGCTTACAGGGAGGGCGCAATCAGCCCCAGCATTTT; CDR3 protein: CASSLQGGRNQPQHF
V gene: TRBV19; J gene: TRBJ1-2; D gene: TRBD1; CDR3 DNA: TGTGCCAGTAGTGACGCCGACAGGGCTGGCGGCTACACCTTC; CDR3 protein: CASSDADRAGGYTF
V gene: TRBV7-3; J gene: TRBJ2-3; D gene: TRBD2; CDR3 DNA: TGTGCCACTAGACTAGCGGGGGGCACAGATACGCAGTATTTT; CDR3 protein: CATRLAGGTDTQYF
V gene: TRBV19; J gene: TRBJ2-2; D gene: NA; CDR3 DNA: TGTGCCAGTAGTAGATCCTCCGGACAGTACACCGGGGAGCTGTTTTTT; CDR3 protein: CASSRSSGQYTGELFF
V gene: TRBV2; J gene: TRBJ1-4; D gene: NA; CDR3 DNA: TGTGCCAGCAGAGGGGACAAATCGGCGGGGGGGAAACTGTTTTTT; CDR3 protein: CASRGDKSAGGKLFF
V gene: TRBV7-6; J gene: TRBJ2-3; D gene: NA; CDR3 DNA: TGTGCCAGCAGCTTAGCGAGGTCAAGCGGCACAGATACGCAGTATTTT; CDR3 protein: CASSLARSSGTDTQYF
V gene: TRBV29-1; J gene: TRBJ2-2; D gene: NA; CDR3 DNA: TGCAGCGTAAGGGGCAGTTCGAACACCGGGGAGCTGTTTTTT; CDR3 protein: CSVRGSSNTGELFF